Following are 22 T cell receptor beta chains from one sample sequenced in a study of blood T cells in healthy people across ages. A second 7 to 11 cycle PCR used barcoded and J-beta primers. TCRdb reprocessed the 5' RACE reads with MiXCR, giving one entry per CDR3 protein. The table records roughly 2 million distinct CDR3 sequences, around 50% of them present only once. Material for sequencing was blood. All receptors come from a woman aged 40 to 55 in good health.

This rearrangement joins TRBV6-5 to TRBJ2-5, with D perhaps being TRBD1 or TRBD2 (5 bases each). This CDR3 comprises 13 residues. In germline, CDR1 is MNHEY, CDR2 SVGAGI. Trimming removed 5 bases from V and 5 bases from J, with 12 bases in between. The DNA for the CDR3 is TGTGCCAGCAGTCCACCCGGGGCGGAGACCCAGTACTTC. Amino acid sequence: CASSPPGAETQYF.

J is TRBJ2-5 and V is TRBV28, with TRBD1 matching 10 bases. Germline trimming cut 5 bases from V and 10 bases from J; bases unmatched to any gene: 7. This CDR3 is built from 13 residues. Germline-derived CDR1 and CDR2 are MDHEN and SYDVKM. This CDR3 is CASSPGQGGDQYF. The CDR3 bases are TGTGCCAGCAGTCCCGGACAGGGGGGTGACCAGTACTTC.

The CDR3 DNA reads as TGTGCCAGCAAAGCCCGGCGGACTAGGGCAGATACGCAGTATTTT. Protein product: CASKARRTRADTQYF. V is TRBV27 and J is TRBJ2-3; 7 nucleotides line up with TRBD2. This CDR3 region has 15 residues. Germline V gives CDR1 MNHEY, CDR2 SMNVEV (reference sequence). The trim removed 7 bases at V and 4 bases at J, leaving 11 bases unmatched.

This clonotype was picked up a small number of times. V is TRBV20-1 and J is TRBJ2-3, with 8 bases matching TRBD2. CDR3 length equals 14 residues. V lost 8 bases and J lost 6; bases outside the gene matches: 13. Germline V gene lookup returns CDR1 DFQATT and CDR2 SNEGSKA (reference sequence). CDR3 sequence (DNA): TGCAGTCCCCACCCGGGGGGGCTTTCGGATACGCAGTATTTT. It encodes CSPHPGGLSDTQYF.

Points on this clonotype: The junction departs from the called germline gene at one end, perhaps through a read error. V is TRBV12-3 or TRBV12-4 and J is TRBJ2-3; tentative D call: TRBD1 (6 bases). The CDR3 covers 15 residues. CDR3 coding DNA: TGTGCCAGCAGTTTACAGGGGACATTCACAGATACGCGGTATTTT. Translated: CASSLQGTFTDTRYF.

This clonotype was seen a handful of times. Here the CDR3 reads CASSPRHHQETQYF. DNA of the CDR3: TGTGCCAGCAGCCCCCGCCACCACCAAGAGACCCAGTACTTC. The chain joins TRBV5-5 to TRBJ2-5; the D is unclear. V lost 4 bases and J lost 0, with 10 bases in between. This CDR3 comprises 14 residues. CDR1 is SGHKS, CDR2 YYEKEE, per germline (reference sequence).

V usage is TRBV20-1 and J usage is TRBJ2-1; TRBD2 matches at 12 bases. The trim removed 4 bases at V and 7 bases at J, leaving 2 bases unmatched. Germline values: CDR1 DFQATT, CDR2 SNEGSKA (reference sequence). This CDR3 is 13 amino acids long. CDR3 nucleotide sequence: TGCAGTGCTATGACTAGCGGGGGAAATGAGCAGTTCTTC. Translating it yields CSAMTSGGNEQFF.

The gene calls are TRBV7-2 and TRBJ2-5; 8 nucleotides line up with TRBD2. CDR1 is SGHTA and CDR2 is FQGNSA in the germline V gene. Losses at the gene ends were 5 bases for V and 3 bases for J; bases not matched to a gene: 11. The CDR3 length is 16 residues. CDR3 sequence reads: CASSARFSGVEETQYF. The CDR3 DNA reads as TGTGCCAGCAGCGCACGGTTTAGCGGGGTAGAAGAGACCCAGTACTTC.

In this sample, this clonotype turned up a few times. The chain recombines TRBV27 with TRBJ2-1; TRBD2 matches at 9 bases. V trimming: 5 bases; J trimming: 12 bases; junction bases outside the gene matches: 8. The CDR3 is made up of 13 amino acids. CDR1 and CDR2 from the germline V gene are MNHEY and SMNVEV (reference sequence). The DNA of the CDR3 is TGTGCCAGCAGTGCCTTTAGCGGGGGATTGCAGTTCTTC. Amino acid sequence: CASSAFSGGLQFF.

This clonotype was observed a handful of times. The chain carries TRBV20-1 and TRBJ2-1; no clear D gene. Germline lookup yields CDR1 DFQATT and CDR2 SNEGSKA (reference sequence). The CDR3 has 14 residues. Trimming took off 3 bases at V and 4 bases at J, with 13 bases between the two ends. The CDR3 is CSASPSIFYNEQFF. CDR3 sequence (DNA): TGCAGTGCTAGTCCCAGTATTTTTTACAATGAGCAGTTCTTC.

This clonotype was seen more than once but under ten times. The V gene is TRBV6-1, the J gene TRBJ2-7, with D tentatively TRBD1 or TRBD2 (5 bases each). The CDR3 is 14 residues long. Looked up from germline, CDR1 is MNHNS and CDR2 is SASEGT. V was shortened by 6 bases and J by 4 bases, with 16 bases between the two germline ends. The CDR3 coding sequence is TGTGCCAGCAGGAAGGGGACCGGGGTGTACGAGCAGTACTTC. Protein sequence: CASRKGTGVYEQYF.

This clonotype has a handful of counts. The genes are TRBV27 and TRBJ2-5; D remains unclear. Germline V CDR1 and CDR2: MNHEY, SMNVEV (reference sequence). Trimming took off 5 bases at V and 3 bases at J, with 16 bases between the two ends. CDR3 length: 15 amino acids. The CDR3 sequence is CASSPRPGSKETQYF. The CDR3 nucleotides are TGTGCCAGCAGTCCTCGCCCCGGATCTAAAGAGACCCAGTACTTC.

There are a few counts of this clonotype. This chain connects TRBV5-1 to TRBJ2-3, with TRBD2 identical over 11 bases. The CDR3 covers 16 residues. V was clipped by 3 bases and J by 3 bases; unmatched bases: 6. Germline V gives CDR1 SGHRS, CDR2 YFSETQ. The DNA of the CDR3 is TGCGCCAGCAGCTCGGCGGGACTAGCGGAGACAGATACGCAGTATTTT. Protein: CASSSAGLAETDTQYF.

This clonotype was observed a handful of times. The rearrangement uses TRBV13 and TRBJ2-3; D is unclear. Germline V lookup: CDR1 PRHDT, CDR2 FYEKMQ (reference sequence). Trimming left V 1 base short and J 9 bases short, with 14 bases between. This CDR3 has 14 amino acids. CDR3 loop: CASSLEDGSMTQYF. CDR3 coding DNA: TGTGCCAGCAGCTTAGAGGACGGGTCAATGACGCAGTATTTT.

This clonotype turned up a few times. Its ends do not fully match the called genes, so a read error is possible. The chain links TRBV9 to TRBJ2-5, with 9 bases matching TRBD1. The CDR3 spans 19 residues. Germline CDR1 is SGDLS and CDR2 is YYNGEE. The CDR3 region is CASSVSVTGGSSMQGTQYF. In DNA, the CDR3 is TGTGCCAGCAGCGTATCGGTGACAGGGGGAAGTTCAATGCAAGGGACCCAGTACTTC.

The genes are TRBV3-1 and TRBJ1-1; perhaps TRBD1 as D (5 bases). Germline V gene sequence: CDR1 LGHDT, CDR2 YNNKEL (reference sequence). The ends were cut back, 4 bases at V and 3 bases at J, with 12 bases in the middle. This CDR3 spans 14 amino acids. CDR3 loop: CASSRGLGDTEAFF. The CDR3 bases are TGTGCCAGCAGCCGAGGGCTGGGGGACACTGAAGCTTTCTTT.

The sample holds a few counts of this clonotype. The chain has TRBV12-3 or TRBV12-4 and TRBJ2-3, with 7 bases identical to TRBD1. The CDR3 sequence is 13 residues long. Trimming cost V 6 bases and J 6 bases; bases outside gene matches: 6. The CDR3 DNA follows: TGTGCCAGCAGCGACAGGGACGTGGATACGCAGTATTTT. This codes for CASSDRDVDTQYF.

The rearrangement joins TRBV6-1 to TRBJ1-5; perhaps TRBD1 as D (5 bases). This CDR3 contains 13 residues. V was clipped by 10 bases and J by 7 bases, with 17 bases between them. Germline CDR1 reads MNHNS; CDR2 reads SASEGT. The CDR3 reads CAIARGAGQPQHF. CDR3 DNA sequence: TGTGCCATTGCAAGGGGCGCGGGGCAGCCCCAGCATTTT.

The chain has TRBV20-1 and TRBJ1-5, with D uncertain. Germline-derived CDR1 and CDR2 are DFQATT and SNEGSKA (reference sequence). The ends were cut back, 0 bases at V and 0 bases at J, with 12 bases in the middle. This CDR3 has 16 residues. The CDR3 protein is CSARDTRHGSNQPQHF. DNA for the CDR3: TGCAGTGCTAGAGATACCCGACACGGTAGCAATCAGCCCCAGCATTTT.

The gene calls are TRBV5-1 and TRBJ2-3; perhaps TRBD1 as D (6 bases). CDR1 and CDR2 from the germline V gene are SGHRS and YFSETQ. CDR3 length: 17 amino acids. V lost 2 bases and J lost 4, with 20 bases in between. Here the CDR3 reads CASSLLTQGCCSDTQYF. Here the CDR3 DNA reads TGCGCCAGCAGCTTACTGACACAGGGATGTTGCTCAGATACGCAGTATTTT.

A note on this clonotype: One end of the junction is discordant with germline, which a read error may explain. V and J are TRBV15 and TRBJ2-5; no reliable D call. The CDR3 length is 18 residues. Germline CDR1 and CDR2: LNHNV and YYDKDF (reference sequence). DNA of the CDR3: TGTGCCGCCAGCAGAGATCGATTCGGAACAGAACCCCAAGAGACCCAGTACTTC. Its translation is CAASRDRFGTEPQETQYF. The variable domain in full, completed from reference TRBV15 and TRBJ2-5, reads DAMVIQNPRYQVTQFGKPVTLSCSQTLNHNVMYWYQQKSSQAPKLLFHYYDKDFNNEADTPDNFQSRRPNTSFCFLDIRSPGLGDTAMYLCAASRDRFGTEPQETQYFGPGTRLLVL.

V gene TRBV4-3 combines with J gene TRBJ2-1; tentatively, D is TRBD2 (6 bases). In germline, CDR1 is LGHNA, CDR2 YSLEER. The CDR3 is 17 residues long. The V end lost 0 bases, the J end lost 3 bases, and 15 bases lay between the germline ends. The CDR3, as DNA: TGCGCCAGCAGCCAAGATGGGCGGCGGGGAGACTACAATGAGCAGTTCTTC. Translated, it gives CASSQDGRRGDYNEQFF.